The 28 T cell receptor beta chains below were found in one sample sequenced in a study of T cell responses to AZD1222 COVID-19 vaccine. The repertoire was sequenced with immunoSEQ multiplex PCR; TCRdb's copy has only in-frame clones and lacks some. The sample shows 150,000 to 200,000 clones, 80% to 95% of them seen only once. The starting material was peripheral blood, obtained 28 days after the second AZD1222 dose. The receptors stem from an adult who received the AZD1222 COVID-19 vaccine.

CDR3 in amino acids: CSVEGRLNTGELFF. The CDR3 bases are TGCAGCGTTGAGGGCAGGCTTAACACCGGGGAGCTGTTTTTT. This chain joins TRBV29-1 and TRBJ2-2; D is ambiguous. Germline V gives CDR1 SQVTM, CDR2 ANQGSEA. The CDR3 covers 14 residues. The V gene lost 3 bases and the J gene lost 2 bases, with 10 bases spanning the gap.

The chain links TRBV15 to TRBJ2-5; D is possibly TRBD2 (6 bases). The V gene's germline CDR1 is LNHNV and CDR2 YYDKDF (reference sequence). Trimming took off 1 base at V and 5 bases at J, with 17 bases between the two ends. CDR3 length: 16 amino acids. The CDR3 loop is CATSRVFGRSEETQYF. The CDR3 DNA reads as TGTGCCACCAGCAGAGTCTTCGGGAGATCGGAGGAGACCCAGTACTTC.

The chain has TRBV6-5 and TRBJ1-3; D is ambiguous. From germline, CDR1 is MNHEY and CDR2 SVGAGI. V was cut by 9 bases and J by 4 bases, with 7 bases left in between. This CDR3 has 11 residues. The CDR3 protein is CARHNGNTIYF. The CDR3 DNA reads as TGTGCCAGACATAACGGAAACACCATATATTTT.

The CDR3 reads CASRDRDRGGETQYF. Here the CDR3 DNA reads TGTGCCAGCAGGGACCGGGACAGGGGAGGGGAGACCCAGTACTTC. V and J are TRBV3-1 (or the pseudogene TRBV3-2) and TRBJ2-5; 10 nucleotides line up with TRBD1. This CDR3 contains 15 residues. V dropped 6 bases and J dropped 5; count of bases not matched to a gene: 9. Germline V gene sequence: CDR1 LGHDT, CDR2 YNNKEL (reference sequence).

The chain uses TRBV2 and TRBJ1-6, with 7 nucleotides matching TRBD1. The ends lost 7 bases at V and 0 bases at J; junction bases unmatched: 6. Germline assignment: CDR1 SNHLY and CDR2 FYNNEI. The CDR3 loop spans 16 amino acids. The CDR3 protein is CASTFDRASYNSPLHF. The CDR3 nucleotides read TGTGCCAGCACCTTTGACAGGGCCTCCTATAATTCACCCCTCCACTTT.

The rearrangement uses TRBV7-2 and TRBJ2-5; a possible D gene is TRBD2 (6 bases). Trimming took off 3 bases at V and 4 bases at J, with 9 bases between the two ends. CDR3 size: 13 residues. Germline values: CDR1 SGHTA, CDR2 FQGNSA. The CDR3 loop reads CASSFRRGETQYF. CDR3 sequence (DNA): TGTGCCAGCAGCTTCAGGAGGGGAGAGACCCAGTACTTC.

This sequence joins TRBV18 and TRBJ2-1; weak D call: TRBD2 (6 bases). This CDR3 is built from 12 residues. V shed 6 bases and J shed 6 bases, with 9 bases lying between them. CDR1 is KGHSH and CDR2 is LQKENI in the germline V gene. CDR3 nucleotide sequence: TGTGCCAGCTCCCCGGGAGTCAATGAGCAGTTCTTC. Translating gives CASSPGVNEQFF.

The J gene is TRBJ2-1, the V gene TRBV3-1 (or the pseudogene TRBV3-2); 8 positions match TRBD2. The CDR3 sequence is 15 residues long. The ends lost 4 bases at V and 8 bases at J; junction bases unmatched: 10. Germline CDR1 is LGHDT and CDR2 is YNNKEL (reference sequence). CDR3 DNA sequence: TGTGCCAGCAGCCCAGTGTCGGGGGGGGCGTATGAGCAGTTCTTC. Translated: CASSPVSGGAYEQFF.

V usage is TRBV27 and J usage is TRBJ2-7, with 7 nucleotides matching TRBD1. Germline CDR1 and CDR2: MNHEY and SMNVEV (reference sequence). Germline trimming cut 4 bases from V and 3 bases from J; bases unmatched to any gene: 6. The CDR3 is 14 residues long. The CDR3 DNA follows: TGTGCCAGCAGTTCCAGGACAGGCCTCTACGAGCAGTACTTC. Amino acid sequence: CASSSRTGLYEQYF.

The genes are TRBV3-1 (or the pseudogene TRBV3-2) and TRBJ1-2; D remains unclear. CDR1 LGHDT and CDR2 YNNKEL come from the germline V gene (reference sequence). The length of the CDR3 is 15 residues. With 4 bases removed from V and 0 bases from J, the gap between germline ends came to 12 bases. The DNA of the CDR3 is TGTGCCAGCAGCCTATACACCGAAACTAACTATGGCTACACCTTC. Protein: CASSLYTETNYGYTF.

This clone was detected only once. The V gene is TRBV12-3 or TRBV12-4, the J gene TRBJ1-2; D gene uncertain. Trimming left V 6 bases short and J 3 bases short, with 8 bases between. The CDR3 contains 12 residues. The chain's CDR3 is CASRAADYGYTF. In DNA form, the CDR3 reads TGTGCCAGCAGGGCGGCGGACTATGGCTACACCTTC.

The chain joins TRBV30 to TRBJ1-5, with 7 bases identical to TRBD1. The trim removed 6 bases at V and 4 bases at J, leaving 6 bases unmatched. The CDR3 runs 13 residues. CDR1 GTSNPN and CDR2 SVGIG come from the germline V gene (reference sequence). CDR3 loop: CACRDSGNQPQHF. CDR3 nucleotides: TGTGCCTGCAGGGACAGTGGGAATCAGCCCCAGCATTTT.

The CDR3 DNA reads as TGTGCCAGCAGCTTAGGCGGGACGTCTTACAATGAGCAGTTCTTC. Protein sequence: CASSLGGTSYNEQFF. This chain links TRBV7-2 with TRBJ2-1, with D possibly matching TRBD2 (6 bases). The CDR3 totals 15 residues. Trimming pared 1 base from V and 4 bases from J, leaving 11 bases between. Germline V gene data show CDR1 as SGHTA and CDR2 as FQGNSA.

V gene TRBV6-5 combines with J gene TRBJ2-7; perhaps TRBD1 as D (6 bases). Per the germline V gene, CDR1 is MNHEY and CDR2 is SVGAGI. Trimming removed 6 bases at V and 4 bases at J, with 16 bases between. The CDR3 is 14 residues long. CDR3 DNA sequence: TGTGCCAGCAGGCACAGGGTGGAGGAGTACGAGCAGTACTTC. Its protein is CASRHRVEEYEQYF.

A single count supports this clone. V gene TRBV7-6 combines with J gene TRBJ1-5, with 7 bases matching TRBD1. V was clipped by 2 bases and J by 6 bases; unmatched bases: 4. CDR3 length equals 14 residues. Germline values: CDR1 SGHVS, CDR2 FNYEAQ. DNA for the CDR3: TGTGCCAGCAGCTTAACAGGGGTAGGTCAGCCCCAGCATTTT. Protein: CASSLTGVGQPQHF.

V is TRBV4-1 and J is TRBJ1-5, with no clear D. Germline loops: CDR1 MGHRA, CDR2 YSYEKL. There are 15 residues in the CDR3. V lost 4 bases, J lost 2 bases, and 12 bases lay in between. The CDR3 nucleotides are TGCGCCAGCAGCCCCCAAACTCCCGGCAATCAGCCCCAGCATTTT. It codes for CASSPQTPGNQPQHF.

This chain connects TRBV28 to TRBJ2-5; 9 bases align to TRBD2. CDR1 is MDHEN, CDR2 SYDVKM, per germline. This CDR3 has 13 residues. Germline trimming cut 7 bases from V and 4 bases from J; bases unmatched to any gene: 4. In nucleotides, the CDR3 is TGTGCCAGCATTCGCGGGGGGGCAGAGACCCAGTACTTC. Amino acids: CASIRGGAETQYF.

V and J are TRBV28 and TRBJ2-2; the D is unclear. Trimming took off 7 bases at V and 5 bases at J, with 8 bases between the two ends. From germline, CDR1 is MDHEN and CDR2 SYDVKM. CDR3 length equals 12 residues. The CDR3 DNA sequence: TGTGCCAGCAAGGTGGATACCGGGGAGCTGTTTTTT. Amino acids: CASKVDTGELFF.

J is TRBJ2-1 and V is TRBV4-1; 14 nucleotides line up with TRBD2. Germline CDR1 is MGHRA and CDR2 is YSYEKL. This CDR3 has 16 residues. The trim removed 2 bases at V and 7 bases at J, leaving 4 bases unmatched. The CDR3 spells CASSQPGLAGANEQFF. The CDR3 DNA is TGCGCCAGCAGCCAACCGGGACTAGCGGGAGCGAATGAGCAGTTCTTC.

The rearrangement links TRBV18 to TRBJ2-6, with D unclear. The CDR3 consists of 17 residues. Trimming removed 6 bases from V and 2 bases from J, with 17 bases in between. Germline V gene data show CDR1 as KGHSH and CDR2 as LQKENI. CDR3 region: CASSLSAPSPGANVLTF. The CDR3 bases are TGTGCCAGCTCCCTGAGCGCTCCGTCCCCTGGGGCCAACGTCCTGACTTTC.

The chain uses TRBV18 and TRBJ2-7; D possibly corresponds to TRBD1 (6 bases). Trimming stripped 3 bases from V and 2 bases from J, with 11 bases between. Germline V gives CDR1 KGHSH, CDR2 LQKENI. This CDR3 has 14 residues. CDR3 bases: TGTGCCAGCTCACCCAGGACAGTCACCTACGAGCAGTACTTC. Translating it yields CASSPRTVTYEQYF.

As DNA, the CDR3 is TGTGCCAGCAGCCAGACGGGACTAGCGGGGGGGCTCAGCACCGGGGAGCTGTTTTTT. Translating gives CASSQTGLAGGLSTGELFF. The rearrangement links TRBV4-2 to TRBJ2-2, with 16 positions matching TRBD2. Germline-derived CDR1 and CDR2 are LGHNA and YNFKEQ. CDR3 length equals 19 residues. With V trimmed by 3 bases and J by 4 bases, 8 bases remained unmatched.

The chain carries TRBV2 and TRBJ1-4; TRBD1 matches at 8 bases. Trimming removed 6 bases from V and 6 bases from J; junction bases left unmatched: 6. The CDR3 has 14 amino acids. Germline V gene sequence: CDR1 SNHLY, CDR2 FYNNEI. CDR3 sequence (DNA): TGTGCCAGCAGGGTTACAGGGGGGGATGAAAAACTGTTTTTT. Its translation: CASRVTGGDEKLFF.

The chain employs TRBV11-2 and TRBJ1-2; D uncertain. V gave up 6 bases and J gave up 8 bases, with 16 bases separating them. The length of the CDR3 is 13 residues. CDR1 SGHAT and CDR2 FQNNGV come from the germline V gene. The DNA of the CDR3 is TGTGCCAGCAGAGTGCCCTTGAAGGCAGGCTACACCTTC. It encodes CASRVPLKAGYTF.

The rearrangement links TRBV30 to TRBJ2-7; maybe TRBD1 (6 bases). Trimming cost V 1 base and J 6 bases, with 22 bases left between them. Looked up from germline, CDR1 is GTSNPN and CDR2 is SVGIG (reference sequence). This CDR3 has 16 residues. This CDR3 reads CAWSDRAGPTSIEQYF. The CDR3 coding sequence is TGTGCCTGGAGTGACAGGGCTGGCCCTACATCAATCGAGCAGTACTTC.

This clone is a singleton in its sample. This chain uses TRBV4-3 with TRBJ2-4; D gene uncertain. The CDR3 length is 16 residues. Trimming left V 1 base short and J 1 base short, with 11 bases between. The germline CDR1 and CDR2 sequences are LGHNA and YSLEER. CDR3 residues: CASSQGGLGAKNIQYF. DNA of the CDR3: TGCGCCAGCAGCCAAGGGGGATTGGGTGCCAAAAACATTCAGTACTTC.

This clone was recorded only once. The chain employs TRBV5-1 and TRBJ2-2, with 11 bases aligning to TRBD1. Germline-derived CDR1 and CDR2 are SGHRS and YFSETQ. The CDR3 is made up of 15 amino acids. After removal of 4 bases from V and 6 bases from J, the junction contained 5 bases not matched to a gene. CDR3 region: CASSPGQGVAGELFF. CDR3 sequence (DNA): TGCGCCAGCAGCCCGGGACAGGGGGTCGCCGGGGAGCTGTTTTTT.

The CDR3 spells CASSLARNRYSTDTQYF. CDR3 bases: TGTGCCAGCAGCTTAGCGCGGAACAGATACTCCACAGATACGCAGTATTTT. The V call is TRBV11-1, the J call TRBJ2-3; D is unresolved. The CDR3 covers 17 residues. CDR1 and CDR2 from the germline V gene are SGHAT and FQDESV (reference sequence). The V and J ends lost 0 bases and 2 bases respectively, with 15 bases between them.